What follows are 5 T cell receptor beta chains derived from one specimen sequenced in a study of T-cell reconstitution after alpha-beta-depleted transplantation in children. Preparing the TCRbeta library involved the use of unique molecular identifiers. One entry per CDR3 protein results from TCRdb running MiXCR on the PCR reads. The repertoire consists of 400,000 to 550,000 distinct CDR3 sequences, with over 9.5% occurring once and the leading ten covering about 2%. The sequencing used PBMCs, collected before TCRalphabeta/CD19-depleted stem cell transplant. These receptors were obtained from a child under 10 years old with inherited bone marrow failure, due to receive a stem cell transplant.

There are many counts of this clonotype. Here the CDR3 DNA reads TGTGCCAGCAGCCCGGGAGGTAGCGGGAGTTTCACGAAGACCCAGTACTTC. Translating gives CASSPGGSGSFTKTQYF. This chain links TRBV9 with TRBJ2-5; 9 bases fit TRBD2. This CDR3 region has 17 residues. Germline V lookup: CDR1 SGDLS, CDR2 YYNGEE. Trimming removed 4 bases from V and 6 bases from J; junction bases left unmatched: 16.

This clonotype was counted ten times or more. The rearrangement joins TRBV5-1 to TRBJ2-1, with 12 bases lining up with TRBD2. CDR1 SGHRS and CDR2 YFSETQ come from the germline V gene. There are 15 residues in the CDR3. Trimming removed 1 base from V and 6 bases from J; junction bases left unmatched: 2. The CDR3 DNA is TGCGCCAGCAGCTTGTTGACTAGCGGGGGCAATGAGCAGTTCTTC. Translated, it gives CASSLLTSGGNEQFF.

At least ten counts were recorded for this clonotype. The V and J genes are TRBV12-3 or TRBV12-4 and TRBJ1-1; 7 bases fit TRBD1. This CDR3 is 14 amino acids long. With V trimmed by 6 bases and J by 0 bases, 4 bases remained unmatched. CDR3 amino acids: CASRRQGLNTEAFF. Written as DNA, the CDR3 is TGTGCCAGCAGGCGACAGGGTTTGAACACTGAAGCTTTCTTT.

To note about this clonotype: This may come from a read error, since a much larger clone is one base off. The chain links TRBV28 to TRBJ2-5; 7 bases line up with TRBD2. The CDR3 is 15 amino acids. The V segment lost 7 bases and the J segment 4 bases; nucleotides outside the gene matches: 12. Germline values: CDR1 MDHEN, CDR2 SYDVKM. CDR3 sequence: CASTSSARESETQYF. The CDR3 DNA follows: TGTGCCAGCACTTCCTCGGCGCGGGAGTCAGAGACCCAGTACTTC. Combining the CDR3 with reference TRBV28 and TRBJ2-5 gives the whole variable domain DVKVTQSSRYLVKRTGEKVFLECVQDMDHENMFWYRQDPGLGLRLIYFSYDVKMKEKGDIPEGYSVSREKKERFSLILESASTNQTSMYLCASTSSARESETQYFGPGTRLLVL.

This clonotype occurred many times. The chain uses TRBV5-5 and TRBJ1-2; 7 nucleotides line up with TRBD1. The CDR3 has 15 amino acids. With V trimmed by 4 bases and J by 2 bases, 8 bases remained unmatched. In germline, CDR1 is SGHKS, CDR2 YYEKEE (reference sequence). This CDR3 is CASSRRQGANYGYTF. The CDR3 nucleotides read TGTGCCAGCAGCCGGAGACAGGGAGCGAACTATGGCTACACCTTC.